The present entry profiles one T cell receptor (beta chain) with its context. What it binds is not known. This sample was taken from a study of OX40 agonist ivuxolimab in advanced cancers. At the level of the study: Participants averaged approximately 65 years of age (range 23 to 79) and were 82.7% male. General study results and limits: CD4+ and CD8+ blood T cells expanded clonally by week 6 at 0.1 to 3.0 mg/kg. Patients with a partial response at 0.1-3.0 mg/kg had among the lowest clonal expansion.

J was trimmed by 7 bases and V by 6 bases; bases with no gene match: 7. Per germline, CDR1 MNHNS and CDR2 SASEGT. The CDR3 extends over 14 amino acids. Profiling relied on immunoSEQ multiplex PCR, and the TCRdb table lists in-frame clones only, not all of them. The data hold over 55,000 clones, with about 89% observed a single time. Samples of blood were obtained at baseline, on cycle 4 day 1, and on cycle 7 day 1. This chain links TRBV6-1 with TRBJ2-7, with TRBD1 matching over 12 bases. This receptor was obtained from an adult with an advanced solid tumor such as melanoma, head and neck, liver or kidney cancer. Source: CD4+ or CD8+ T cells sorted from blood, taken in a trial of the OX40 agonist ivuxolimab. CDR3 in DNA: TGTGCCAGCAGCGGGGGACAGGGGGCGCGAGAGCAGTACTTC. Translated: CASSGGQGAREQYF.